Below are 9 T cell receptor beta chains sequenced from a single sample in a study of identical twins. TCRdb redid the calling of the 5' RACE reads with MiXCR, one entry per CDR3 protein. Among more than 600,000 distinct CDR3 sequences, roughly 20% were seen once, and the ten largest hold around 13%. These data also featured in a second study, about T cells expressing NK-cell markers.

Specimen: PBMCs. The receptors stem from a woman under 30 in good health.

This chain joins TRBV29-1 and TRBJ2-3, with D possibly being TRBD1 or TRBD2 (5 bases each). The V end lost 3 bases, the J end lost 2 bases, and 24 bases lay between the germline ends. This CDR3 comprises 18 residues. Germline-derived CDR1 and CDR2 are SQVTM and ANQGSEA. CDR3 in amino acids: CSVEPVAGRSHPTDTQYF. The CDR3 bases are TGCAGCGTTGAGCCCGTGGCAGGGAGATCCCACCCCACAGATACGCAGTATTTT.

The chain employs TRBV7-8 and TRBJ1-5; the match to TRBD1 covers 9 bases. The CDR3 has 15 amino acids. Per the germline V gene, CDR1 is SGHVS and CDR2 is FQNEAQ. V dropped 5 bases and J dropped 2; count of bases not matched to a gene: 4. The CDR3 region is CASSARTGGNQPQHF. CDR3 coding DNA: TGTGCCAGCAGCGCGAGGACAGGGGGCAATCAGCCCCAGCATTTT.

This clonotype was recorded a few times. The rearrangement joins TRBV30 to TRBJ2-2, with TRBD1 matching over 10 bases. Germline V CDR1 and CDR2: GTSNPN, SVGIG (reference sequence). This CDR3 spans 15 amino acids. V shed 0 bases, J shed 6 bases, and the junction held 4 bases outside the gene matches. CDR3 region: CAWSVGTGEAGELFF. The DNA of the CDR3 is TGTGCCTGGAGTGTAGGGACAGGGGAAGCCGGGGAGCTGTTTTTT. The whole variable domain, filled in from reference TRBV30 and TRBJ2-2, reads SQTIHQWPATLVQPVGSPLSLECTVEGTSNPNLYWYRQAAGRGLQLLFYSVGIGQISSEVPQNLSASRPQDRQFILSSKKLLLSDSGFYLCAWSVGTGEAGELFFGEGSRLTVL.

The rearrangement uses TRBV19 and TRBJ2-7, with D unclear. Germline loops: CDR1 LNHDA, CDR2 SQIVND (reference sequence). This CDR3 has 14 amino acids. V gave up 3 bases and J gave up 0 bases, with 9 bases separating them. In DNA form, the CDR3 reads TGTGCCAGTAGTATCGTCGGTAGCTCCTACGAGCAGTACTTC. Translating it yields CASSIVGSSYEQYF.

The chain couples TRBV6-1 to TRBJ2-1; D is possibly TRBD1 or TRBD2 (5 bases each). This CDR3 is 15 amino acids long. The V end was cut by 10 bases, the J end by 6 bases, with 22 bases between. CDR1 MNHNS and CDR2 SASEGT come from the germline V gene. The CDR3 here is CAISQGQAVGNEQFF. The CDR3 bases are TGTGCCATCTCGCAGGGTCAAGCGGTGGGCAATGAGCAGTTCTTC.

The chain recombines TRBV28 with TRBJ2-6; no firm D call. V was clipped by 5 bases and J by 1 base, with 6 bases between them. CDR1 is MDHEN and CDR2 is SYDVKM in the germline V gene. This CDR3 has 14 amino acids. CDR3: CASSIGSGANVLTF. The CDR3 coding sequence is TGTGCCAGCAGTATCGGGTCTGGGGCCAACGTCCTGACTTTC.

This clonotype was picked up many times. The chain couples TRBV5-1 to TRBJ2-1, with 9 positions matching TRBD2. V lost 0 bases, J lost 7 bases, and 5 bases stayed unmatched. The CDR3 covers 15 residues. Germline values: CDR1 SGHRS, CDR2 YFSETQ. CDR3 in DNA: TGCGCCAGCAGCTTGGTCGCGGGAGGGGGGAATGAGCAGTTCTTC. Its protein is CASSLVAGGGNEQFF.

This clonotype was counted a few times. The rearrangement uses TRBV27 and TRBJ2-3, with TRBD2 matching 14 bases. CDR1 is MNHEY, CDR2 SMNVEV, per germline (reference sequence). The CDR3 totals 17 residues. V gave up 5 bases and J gave up 5 bases; unmatched junction bases: 9. The chain's CDR3 is CASSGRLAGGSGDTQYF. The DNA of the CDR3 is TGTGCCAGCAGTGGTCGACTAGCGGGAGGGAGTGGAGATACGCAGTATTTT.

In this sample, this clonotype turned up a few times. This rearrangement joins TRBV9 to TRBJ2-1, with 13 bases fitting TRBD2. The CDR3 has 19 amino acids. V lost 4 bases and J lost 9; bases outside the gene matches: 19. Germline V gene data show CDR1 as SGDLS and CDR2 as YYNGEE. The CDR3 loop reads CASSPSHSIQTSGGGEQFF. CDR3 sequence (DNA): TGTGCCAGCAGCCCATCCCATAGCATCCAAACTAGCGGGGGGGGTGAGCAGTTCTTC.